A single sample is the source of the 3 T cell receptor beta chains below, sequenced in a study of T cell responses to AZD1222 COVID-19 vaccine. Using immunoSEQ multiplex PCR, the repertoire was profiled, and TCRdb retains in-frame clones only, with some absent. In the table there are about 85,000 clones, roughly 90% of which are singletons. The sequenced sample was peripheral blood, obtained on day 0 of AZD1222 vaccination. Receptors were obtained from an adult in good health.

The chain couples TRBV28 to TRBJ2-3; D gene unclear. CDR1 is MDHEN and CDR2 is SYDVKM in the germline V gene. The CDR3 contains 15 residues. Trimming took off 2 bases at V and 2 bases at J, with 11 bases between the two ends. CDR3 protein: CASSLVTSDTDTQYF. The CDR3 DNA follows: TGTGCCAGCAGTTTAGTGACATCCGACACAGATACGCAGTATTTT.

The chain has TRBV6-1 and TRBJ1-1, with TRBD1 matching over 10 bases. This CDR3 has 16 amino acids. Per the germline V gene, CDR1 is MNHNS and CDR2 is SASEGT. Losses at the gene ends were 6 bases for V and 4 bases for J; bases not matched to a gene: 11. CDR3 nucleotides: TGTGCCAGCAGGGAAACCGGGACAGGGGTGGGCACTGAAGCTTTCTTT. Protein: CASRETGTGVGTEAFF.

This chain connects TRBV11-2 to TRBJ2-3; either TRBD1 or TRBD2 may supply D (6 bases each). The V gene's germline CDR1 is SGHAT and CDR2 FQNNGV. This CDR3 is built from 16 residues. V was cut by 7 bases and J by 0 bases, with 17 bases left in between. The CDR3 nucleotides are TGTGCCAGCACTGCGGAGGGGGGTTGGAGCACAGATACGCAGTATTTT. Translated: CASTAEGGWSTDTQYF.